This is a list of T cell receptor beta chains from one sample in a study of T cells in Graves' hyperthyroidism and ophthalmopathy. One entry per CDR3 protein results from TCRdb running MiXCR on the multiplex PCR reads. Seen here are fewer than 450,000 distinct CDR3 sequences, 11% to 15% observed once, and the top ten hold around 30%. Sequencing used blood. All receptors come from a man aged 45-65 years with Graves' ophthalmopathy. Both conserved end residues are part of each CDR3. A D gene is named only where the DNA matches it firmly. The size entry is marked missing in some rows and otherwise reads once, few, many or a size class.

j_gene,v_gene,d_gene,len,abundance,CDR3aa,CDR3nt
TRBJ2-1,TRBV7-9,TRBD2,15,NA,CASSPTGLAGNEQFF,TGTGCCAGCAGCCCTACGGGACTAGCGGGAAATGAGCAGTTCTTC
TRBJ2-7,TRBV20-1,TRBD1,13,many,CSAREDRVGEQYF,TGCAGTGCTAGAGAAGACAGGGTTGGAGAGCAGTACTTC
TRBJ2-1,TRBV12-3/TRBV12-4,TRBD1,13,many,CASSFSDRNEQFF,TGTGCCAGCAGTTTCTCGGACAGGAATGAGCAGTTCTTC
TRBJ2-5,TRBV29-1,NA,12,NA,CSVEELSETQYF,TGCAGCGTTGAAGAACTCTCCGAGACCCAGTACTTC
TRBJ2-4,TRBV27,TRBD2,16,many,CASSFGLAGGENIQYF,TGTGCCAGCAGTTTCGGACTAGCGGGAGGGGAAAACATTCAGTACTTC
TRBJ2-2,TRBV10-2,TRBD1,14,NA,CASTGTGGTGELFF,TGCGCCAGCACCGGGACAGGGGGCACCGGGGAGCTGTTTTTT
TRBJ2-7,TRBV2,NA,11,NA,CASISYNEQYF,TGTGCCAGCATTAGCTACAATGAGCAGTACTTC
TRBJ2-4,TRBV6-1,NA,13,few,CASSDGSKNIQYF,TGTGCCAGCAGTGATGGCAGCAAAAACATTCAGTACTTC
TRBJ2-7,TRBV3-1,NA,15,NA,CASSPRWGGSYEQYF,TGTGCCAGCAGCCCAAGGTGGGGCGGGTCCTACGAGCAGTACTTC
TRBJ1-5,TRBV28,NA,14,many,CAIHSGTFNQPQHF,TGTGCCATACATTCCGGGACATTCAATCAGCCCCAGCATTTT
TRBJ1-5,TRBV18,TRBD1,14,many,CASSRDRGDQPQHF,TGTGCCAGCTCTCGGGACAGGGGTGATCAGCCCCAGCATTTT
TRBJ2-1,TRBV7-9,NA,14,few,CASSVQGTYNEQFF,TGTGCCAGCAGCGTACAGGGAACCTACAATGAGCAGTTCTTC
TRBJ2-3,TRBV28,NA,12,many,CTHDLTTDTQYF,TGTACCCATGACTTGACGACAGATACGCAGTATTTT
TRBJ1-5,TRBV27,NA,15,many,CASSPSGTQNQPQHF,TGTGCCAGCAGTCCCTCCGGGACACAAAATCAGCCCCAGCATTTT
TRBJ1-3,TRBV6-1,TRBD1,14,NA,CASRRQGSGNTIYF,TGTGCCAGCAGGCGACAGGGGTCTGGAAACACCATATATTTT
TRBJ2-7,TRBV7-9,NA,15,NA,CASSLEWLTWYEQYF,TGTGCCAGCAGCTTAGAGTGGTTAACGTGGTACGAGCAGTACTTC
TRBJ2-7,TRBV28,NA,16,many,CASSLTGGIPSYEQYF,TGTGCCAGCAGTCTGACGGGGGGCATTCCGTCCTACGAGCAGTACTTC